A selection of T cell receptor beta chains follows, all from one sample in a study of shared clonotypes between healthy human individuals. Here immunoSEQ multiplex PCR was the method, and the copy in TCRdb shows in-frame clones only, minus some. The sample has fewer than 600,000 clones; around 78% are singletons. Material: PBMCs. Source of these receptors: a woman aged 40 to 50 in good health. Some clones in this sample may be carry-over from other donors' samples. Each CDR3 is given with its conserved first and last residue. D genes are given only for firm matches. Some rows mark clone size as missing; the rest say once, few, many or name a class of expanded clone.

cdr3_nt: TGTGCCAGCAGCCAGGCTTACAGGTACGAGCAGTACTTC
cdr3_aa: CASSQAYRYEQYF
d_call: .
v_call: TRBV28
j_call: TRBJ2-7
clone_size: .

cdr3_nt: TGTGCCAGCAGGGACGGTGGGGCTTTGAAAGAGCAGTTCTTC
cdr3_aa: CASRDGGALKEQFF
d_call: .
v_call: TRBV2
j_call: TRBJ2-1
clone_size: .

cdr3_nt: TGTGCCAGCAGTGGGGACAGCAGAGAGACCCAGTACTTC
cdr3_aa: CASSGDSRETQYF
d_call: TRBD1
v_call: TRBV2
j_call: TRBJ2-5
clone_size: .

cdr3_nt: TGCAGCGTTGTGAACGGGAGGGTAACCTACGAGCAGTACTTC
cdr3_aa: CSVVNGRVTYEQYF
d_call: TRBD2
v_call: TRBV29-1
j_call: TRBJ2-7
clone_size: .

cdr3_nt: TGCAGCGTTGAACGGGTCAGCACTGAAGCTTTCTTT
cdr3_aa: CSVERVSTEAFF
d_call: .
v_call: TRBV29-1
j_call: TRBJ1-1
clone_size: many

cdr3_nt: TGCGCCAGCAGCTTTGCAGCCAAGAACACTGAAGCTTTCTTT
cdr3_aa: CASSFAAKNTEAFF
d_call: .
v_call: TRBV5-1
j_call: TRBJ1-1
clone_size: .

cdr3_nt: TGTGCCAGCAGCTTCGAGGGACACACCTACAATGAGCAGTTCTTC
cdr3_aa: CASSFEGHTYNEQFF
d_call: .
v_call: TRBV5-4
j_call: TRBJ2-1
clone_size: .

cdr3_nt: TGTGCCAGCAGTTCTCCGGGACTAGCGGGACTCTACAATGAGCAGTTCTTC
cdr3_aa: CASSSPGLAGLYNEQFF
d_call: TRBD2
v_call: TRBV28
j_call: TRBJ2-1
clone_size: .

cdr3_nt: TGTGCCAGCAGTACTAATTGGGGGTCCAATGAGCAGTTCTTC
cdr3_aa: CASSTNWGSNEQFF
d_call: .
v_call: TRBV6-4
j_call: TRBJ2-1
clone_size: .

cdr3_nt: TGTGCCAGCAGCTTGGGACAGGGATCGGGTGACTATGGCTACACCTTC
cdr3_aa: CASSLGQGSGDYGYTF
d_call: TRBD1
v_call: TRBV11-3
j_call: TRBJ1-2
clone_size: few

cdr3_nt: TGTGCCAGCAGCTCCCGACCCCGATCCTACGAGCAGTACTTC
cdr3_aa: CASSSRPRSYEQYF
d_call: .
v_call: TRBV9
j_call: TRBJ2-7
clone_size: .

cdr3_nt: TGTGCCAGCAGCGCCGGGACAGGGCAAGAAAAACTGTTTTTT
cdr3_aa: CASSAGTGQEKLFF
d_call: TRBD1
v_call: TRBV7-9
j_call: TRBJ1-4
clone_size: few

cdr3_nt: TGTGCCAGCAGCACCGGAGAATGGTATCAGCCCCAGCATTTT
cdr3_aa: CASSTGEWYQPQHF
d_call: .
v_call: TRBV7-9
j_call: TRBJ1-5
clone_size: many

cdr3_nt: TGTGCCAGCAGCCCCCGGACAGGAATGAACACTGAAGCTTTCTTT
cdr3_aa: CASSPRTGMNTEAFF
d_call: TRBD1
v_call: TRBV7-2
j_call: TRBJ1-1
clone_size: once